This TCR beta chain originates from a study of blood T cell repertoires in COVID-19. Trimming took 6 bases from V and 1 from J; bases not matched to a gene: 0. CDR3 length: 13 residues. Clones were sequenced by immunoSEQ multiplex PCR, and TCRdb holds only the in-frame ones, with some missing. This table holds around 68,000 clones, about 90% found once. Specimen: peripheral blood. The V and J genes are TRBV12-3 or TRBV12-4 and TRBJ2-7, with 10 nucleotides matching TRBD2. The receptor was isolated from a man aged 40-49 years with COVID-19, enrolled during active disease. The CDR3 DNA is TGTGCCAGCAGACTAGCGGGGTCCTACGAGCAGTACTTC. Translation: CASRLAGSYEQYF.